The rows below give T cell receptor beta chains drawn from one sample of a study of CD8+ T cells in alopecia areata. Produced via immunoSEQ multiplex PCR; TCRdb's table is partial and in-frame only. The sample carries over 110,000 clones, roughly half recorded once. The sample was CD4+ T cells sorted from blood, taken at week 0. These receptors all stem from a human donor with alopecia areata. CDR3s include the opening cysteine and the closing phenylalanine or tryptophan. The order of the fields is V gene, D gene, J gene, clone size, CDR3 protein, CDR3 DNA. A D gene is named only where the DNA matches it firmly. Rows may omit the clone size; those that give it use once, few, many or a size class.

v_gene: TRBV5-1
d_gene: NA
j_gene: TRBJ2-3
abundance: NA
CDR3aa: CASTPGHRTDTQYF
CDR3nt: TGCGCCAGCACCCCGGGACACCGCACAGATACGCAGTATTTT

v_gene: TRBV29-1
d_gene: NA
j_gene: TRBJ2-3
abundance: NA
CDR3aa: CSVAPDENLQKTQYF
CDR3nt: TGCAGCGTTGCCCCCGATGAAAACCTACAGAAGACGCAGTATTTT

v_gene: TRBV4-2
d_gene: NA
j_gene: TRBJ1-4
abundance: NA
CDR3aa: CASSQGGGGGYTTNEKLFF
CDR3nt: TGTGCCAGCAGCCAAGGTGGTGGGGGGGGCTATACAACTAATGAAAAACTGTTTTTT

v_gene: TRBV15
d_gene: NA
j_gene: TRBJ2-7
abundance: few
CDR3aa: CATSRDLSGIGNYEQYF
CDR3nt: TGTGCCACCAGCAGAGATCTTAGCGGTATAGGTAACTACGAGCAGTACTTC

v_gene: TRBV11-1
d_gene: NA
j_gene: TRBJ2-1
abundance: NA
CDR3aa: CASSPGVGEQFF
CDR3nt: TGTGCCAGCAGCCCGGGCGTGGGTGAGCAGTTCTTC

v_gene: TRBV30
d_gene: NA
j_gene: TRBJ1-2
abundance: NA
CDR3aa: CAWGRSLSSGYTF
CDR3nt: TGTGCCTGGGGAAGATCTCTCTCTAGTGGCTACACCTTC

v_gene: TRBV18
d_gene: NA
j_gene: TRBJ2-3
abundance: NA
CDR3aa: CASSRLSAEVTDTQYF
CDR3nt: TGTGCCAGCTCTCGCCTTTCAGCGGAGGTCACAGATACGCAGTATTTT

v_gene: TRBV30
d_gene: TRBD1
j_gene: TRBJ2-6
abundance: NA
CDR3aa: CAWRRTGGVSGANVLTF
CDR3nt: TGTGCCTGGAGGAGGACAGGGGGCGTCTCTGGGGCCAACGTCCTGACTTTC

v_gene: TRBV29-1
d_gene: NA
j_gene: TRBJ2-1
abundance: few
CDR3aa: CSASRGISYNEQFF
CDR3nt: TGCAGCGCAAGTAGGGGGATCTCCTACAATGAGCAGTTCTTC

v_gene: TRBV4-1
d_gene: NA
j_gene: TRBJ1-4
abundance: few
CDR3aa: CASSQDSQERREKLFF
CDR3nt: TGCGCCAGCAGCCAAGATTCGCAGGAGCGCCGTGAAAAACTGTTTTTT

v_gene: TRBV5-4
d_gene: NA
j_gene: TRBJ2-3
abundance: NA
CDR3aa: CASSQPRAGDTQYF
CDR3nt: TGTGCCAGCAGCCAACCCCGGGCGGGAGATACGCAGTATTTT

v_gene: TRBV27
d_gene: NA
j_gene: TRBJ2-7
abundance: NA
CDR3aa: CASSPQGSYEQYF
CDR3nt: TGTGCCAGCAGTCCGCAAGGCTCCTACGAGCAGTACTTC

v_gene: TRBV5-4
d_gene: NA
j_gene: TRBJ2-1
abundance: NA
CDR3aa: CASSLDRVGEQFF
CDR3nt: TGTGCCAGCAGCTTGGATAGGGTGGGTGAGCAGTTCTTC

v_gene: TRBV2
d_gene: NA
j_gene: TRBJ2-2
abundance: NA
CDR3aa: CASKVYNTGELFF
CDR3nt: TGTGCCAGCAAAGTCTATAACACCGGGGAGCTGTTTTTT

v_gene: TRBV5-4
d_gene: NA
j_gene: TRBJ1-2
abundance: NA
CDR3aa: CASSPYPGPYGYTF
CDR3nt: TGTGCCAGCAGCCCGTACCCGGGGCCTTATGGCTACACCTTC

v_gene: TRBV30
d_gene: TRBD1
j_gene: TRBJ1-2
abundance: NA
CDR3aa: CAWQKGDRGRLGYTF
CDR3nt: TGTGCCTGGCAAAAAGGGGACAGGGGGAGACTTGGCTACACCTTC

v_gene: TRBV18
d_gene: NA
j_gene: TRBJ1-2
abundance: NA
CDR3aa: CASSPSGDYGYTF
CDR3nt: TGTGCCAGCTCACCATCCGGGGACTATGGCTACACCTTC

v_gene: TRBV30
d_gene: TRBD1
j_gene: TRBJ1-4
abundance: NA
CDR3aa: CAWTIRAGGREKLFF
CDR3nt: TGTGCCTGGACCATCCGGGCAGGGGGTAGAGAAAAACTGTTTTTT

v_gene: TRBV19
d_gene: TRBD1
j_gene: TRBJ2-1
abundance: few
CDR3aa: CASSIGADRGSEQFF
CDR3nt: TGTGCCAGTAGTATAGGGGCGGACAGGGGTAGTGAGCAGTTCTTC

v_gene: TRBV29-1
d_gene: NA
j_gene: TRBJ2-4
abundance: NA
CDR3aa: CSVLSGPRAIQYF
CDR3nt: TGCAGCGTTCTTTCTGGGCCTCGAGCCATTCAGTACTTC